This paragraph covers one TCR beta chain sequence. Alongside a J-beta primer mix, a sample-barcoded 5' primer served in a second PCR lasting about 7 to 11 cycles. TCRdb independently ran MiXCR on the 5' RACE reads; one entry per CDR3 protein. The sample records more than 1,000,000 distinct CDR3 sequences, around 27% being singletons. This sample stems from a study of blood T cells in healthy people across ages. The data also belong to a second study, concerning T cells of mothers and their children. From that study: In each mother, TCR beta CDR3 reads exceeded 10 million; in each child, they numbered 3 million to 3.5 million.

The sequenced sample consisted of blood. This TCR derives from a girl aged 2-10 years in good health.

Here the CDR3 reads CASNIGLAGSNEQFF. CDR3 coding DNA: TGTGCCAGCAATATAGGACTAGCGGGTTCCAATGAGCAGTTCTTC. This chain connects TRBV12-3 or TRBV12-4 to TRBJ2-1; 11 positions match TRBD2. V lost 7 bases to trimming and J lost 6 bases; unmatched junction nucleotides: 8. The CDR3 has 15 amino acids.